What follows is one TCR beta chain and its context. This clonotype was counted many times. The clone's antigen remains unknown. No qualities accompany the bases; no much larger clone lies one base away. At the junction V is shortened by 4 bases and J by 3 bases, with 16 bases in between. From cysteine to phenylalanine, the CDR3 is 16 amino acids long. The entry retains the CDR3 DNA only, 48 bases that are in frame from base 1. Taken from the germline V gene (reference sequence), the CDR1 and CDR2 loops are LNHDA and SQIVND. These data originate in a study of Graves' ophthalmopathy and Graves' hyperthyroidism (dated by TCRdb to 2016 to 2019). Context from the whole study: Peripheral blood was collected at initial diagnosis, before any treatment. TCR beta repertoire signatures were used to distinguish Graves' ophthalmopathy from Graves' hyperthyroidism and to predict progression to ophthalmopathy. In total, 135 blood samples were TCR-sequenced: under 45 ophthalmopathy, some 72 hyperthyroidism and some 17 hyperthyroidism-to-ophthalmopathy patients. To explore V-J signatures distinguishing ophthalmopathy from hyperthyroidism, a discovery set of under 110 patients (roughly 42 ophthalmopathy, some 57 stable hyperthyroidism) was enrolled. The independent validation cohort included 20 or so hyperthyroidism patients plus 17 patients who later progressed from hyperthyroidism to ophthalmopathy. In several hyperthyroidism patients, the T-cell repertoires found in thyroid tissue were compared with those found in blood. After sampling, hyperthyroidism patients received methimazole starting at 30 mg daily, and ophthalmopathy patients received high-dose intravenous methylprednisolone. For training and testing, the roughly 93 patients in the discovery cohort were randomly divided in a 7:3 ratio.

TCR beta CDR3 regions were amplified from RNA transcripts for repertoire sequencing. HTBI primers and the Qiagen OneStep RT-PCR kit were used in a first-round RT-PCR, which was followed by a second-round multiplex PCR, size selection and purification. Sequencing of the libraries was carried out on an Illumina HiSeq2000 in paired-end mode with 100 bp reads. In the original analysis: SOAPnuke was used to process the reads, removing any read that contained adapters or uncalled bases, had a mean Phred below 15, or lacked an exact match to the constant primer or identifier. COPE v1.2.5 was used to merge high-quality paired reads. Each unique nucleotide sequence was treated as a clonotype, and MiTCR v1.1 was used to align the clonotypes to the IMGT TRB V, D and J references. The analysis was limited to V-J combinations with a frequency above 0.0001, which together covered 99.2% of repertoires. For each V-J combination, a TCR clonal expansion and chaos score was defined as the ratio of F50 clonal expansion to chaos observed in the TCRdist matrix. Features were reduced by Welch's t-statistics and random forest to 10 to 15 V-J combinations, which fed a naive Bayes classifier. Thyroid-blood repertoire similarity was quantified with the Morisita-Horn index. TCRdb trimmed public reads at Q25 via fastp, called clones via MiXCR and kept in-frame beta chains. Each CDR3 protein gets just one entry, which takes the most common genes and DNA from the rows behind it. The V and J calls come from TCRdb's annotation, not from the publication. Here the sample has 350,000 to 400,000 distinct CDR3 sequences; 15% occur a single time. Roughly 7% of the sample lies in the top ten.

Hyperthyroidism was defined as stable when no progression to ophthalmopathy occurred within 18 months of follow-up. Patients with hyperthyroidism were aged 18 to 65 years, had been newly diagnosed, and had a disease duration of less than 2 months. Patients with other autoimmune diseases, uncontrolled infections, pregnancy or lactation were excluded. Diagnosis relied on clinical symptoms, serum thyroxine, TRAb, thyroid ultrasound and orbital computed tomography. Ficoll-Paque density gradient centrifugation was used to isolate PBMCs from about 10 ml of fresh peripheral blood. Total RNA was extracted with Trizol reagent and quality-checked on an Agilent 2100 Bioanalyzer. Results and caveats for the whole study, not just this receptor: In validation, the model predicted ophthalmopathy progression with about 71% sensitivity and roughly 78% specificity; some 13 predicted patients were CT-confirmed with GO in a median of approximately 6.5 months. Most expanded thyroid clonotypes with a frequency above 0.001 also appeared in blood, which suggests that blood repertoires may reflect the immune response in the thyroid. No statistical method was used to predetermine the sample size, and group allocation was not hidden from the investigators. In cross-validation, the 13-signature model distinguished ophthalmopathy from stable hyperthyroidism with nearly 90% sensitivity and 81.08% specificity, while in the test set the corresponding values were roughly 80% and 75%.

Recombination joined TRBV19 with TRBJ1-5; TRBD1 is a possible D gene, resting on 6 matching bases. Specimen: peripheral blood. The sequence derives from a woman aged 18-30 years with stable Graves' hyperthyroidism. Donor details come from another sample of the same person, matched by shared clones. The CDR3 has the sequence CASSTAPTGYNQPQHF. The nucleotide sequence is TGTGCCAGTAGTACCGCTCCGACAGGTTACAATCAGCCCCAGCATTTT.